Listed below are T cell receptor beta chains from one sample, sequenced in a study of shared clonotypes between healthy human individuals. Clones were sequenced by immunoSEQ multiplex PCR, and TCRdb holds only the in-frame ones, with some missing. The sample has millions of clones, just over 90% seen once. The sequenced sample consisted of naive CD8+ T cells from PBMCs. Receptors originate from a man aged 18 to 30 in good health. Some clones in this sample may be carry-over from other donors' samples. The CDR3 runs from the conserved cysteine through the conserved F or W. D genes are given only for firm matches. Only some rows state a clone size, as once, few, many or a class for expanded clones.

NA	TRBV28	TRBJ1-1	NA	CASSVGTEAFF	TGTGCCAGCAGCGTTGGCACTGAAGCTTTCTTT
NA	TRBV7-8	TRBJ2-1	NA	CASSAVGPGPLHEQFF	TGTGCCAGCAGCGCGGTGGGGCCAGGTCCACTCCATGAGCAGTTCTTC
NA	TRBV5-1	TRBJ2-1	TRBD2	CASSLRASGLPYNEQFF	TGCGCCAGCAGCTTGAGGGCTAGCGGACTCCCTTACAATGAGCAGTTCTTC
NA	TRBV7-2	TRBJ1-5	TRBD1	CASSFRQGGNQPQHF	TGTGCCAGCAGTTTCCGACAGGGGGGGAATCAGCCCCAGCATTTT
few	TRBV27	TRBJ1-5	NA	CASSLHGRGSNQPQHF	TGTGCCAGCAGTTTACATGGCAGGGGAAGCAATCAGCCCCAGCATTTT
NA	TRBV5-1	TRBJ2-7	NA	CASSFRQGTHDEQYF	TGCGCCAGCAGCTTTAGGCAGGGGACCCATGACGAGCAGTACTTC
NA	TRBV18	TRBJ2-7	TRBD1	CASSPPPGGVNYEQYF	TGTGCCAGCTCACCGCCTCCAGGGGGCGTAAACTACGAGCAGTACTTC
NA	TRBV29-1	TRBJ2-7	TRBD1	CSARGQAYEQYF	TGCAGCGCGAGAGGACAGGCGTACGAGCAGTACTTC
NA	TRBV7-2	TRBJ2-3	TRBD1	CASSFLPPGQERYF	TGTGCCAGCAGCTTCTTACCCCCGGGACAGGAGAGGTATTTT
NA	TRBV28	TRBJ1-1	NA	CASSLSVNTEAFF	TGTGCCAGCAGTTTATCTGTGAACACTGAAGCTTTCTTT
NA	TRBV11-3	TRBJ2-2	TRBD1	CASGRTGLEEELFF	TGTGCCAGCGGGCGGACAGGGTTGGAAGAGGAGCTGTTTTTT
NA	TRBV19	TRBJ1-1	NA	CASSIFTEAFF	TGTGCCAGTAGTATATTCACTGAAGCTTTCTTT
NA	TRBV28	TRBJ2-1	NA	CASSLFLRYNEQFF	TGTGCCAGCAGTTTATTCTTGCGTTACAATGAGCAGTTCTTC
NA	TRBV2	TRBJ2-1	TRBD2	CASSRREFYNEQFF	TGTGCCAGCAGTAGGCGGGAGTTCTACAATGAGCAGTTCTTC
NA	TRBV4-1	TRBJ1-1	NA	CASSPSLNTEAFF	TGCGCCAGCAGCCCTTCTCTGAACACTGAAGCTTTCTTT
NA	TRBV6-5	TRBJ2-1	TRBD1	CASSPARGLWNEQFF	TGTGCCAGCAGCCCCGCCAGGGGGCTGTGGAATGAGCAGTTCTTC
NA	TRBV11-3	TRBJ2-1	TRBD1	CASSPRDRAYNEQFF	TGTGCCAGCAGCCCCCGGGACAGGGCGTACAATGAGCAGTTCTTC
NA	TRBV5-5	TRBJ2-7	NA	CASSPTSNAYEQYF	TGTGCCAGCAGCCCAACTAGCAATGCGTACGAGCAGTACTTC
NA	TRBV5-6	TRBJ2-7	TRBD1	CASSQGQGVYEQYF	TGTGCCAGCAGCCAAGGACAGGGGGTCTACGAGCAGTACTTC
NA	TRBV5-1	TRBJ1-1	NA	CASSLDLLNTEAFF	TGCGCCAGCAGCTTGGATCTCCTGAACACTGAAGCTTTCTTT
NA	TRBV2	TRBJ2-1	TRBD2	CASSPGLAGDHEQFF	TGTGCCAGTTCTCCTGGACTAGCGGGAGACCATGAGCAGTTCTTC
NA	TRBV7-2	TRBJ2-2	NA	CASSLLGGHGELFF	TGTGCCAGCAGCTTACTCGGCGGGCACGGGGAGCTGTTTTTT
NA	TRBV7-3	TRBJ2-1	TRBD2	CASSLGTSGSNEQFF	TGTGCCAGCAGCCTGGGGACTAGCGGATCCAATGAGCAGTTCTTC
NA	TRBV19	TRBJ2-2	NA	CASSIGTRTENTGELFF	TGTGCCAGTAGTATCGGGACCAGGACAGAGAACACCGGGGAGCTGTTTTTT
NA	TRBV6-5	TRBJ1-2	TRBD1	CASRSDRGKGYTF	TGTGCCAGCAGATCCGACAGGGGGAAGGGCTACACCTTC
NA	TRBV6-1	TRBJ2-2	NA	CASSEYRAVGELFF	TGTGCCAGCAGTGAATACAGGGCCGTCGGGGAGCTGTTTTTT
NA	TRBV7-9	TRBJ2-5	TRBD1	CASSLGTGGEKTQYF	TGTGCCAGCAGCTTAGGGACAGGGGGCGAGAAGACCCAGTACTTC
NA	TRBV13	TRBJ2-7	TRBD1	CASSLGTGSIYEQYF	TGTGCCAGCAGCCTGGGGACAGGGAGTATCTACGAGCAGTACTTC
NA	TRBV7-9	TRBJ2-3	NA	CASSLVWVDSSFDTDTQYF	TGTGCCAGCAGCTTAGTATGGGTGGACAGCTCCTTCGACACAGATACGCAGTATTTT
NA	TRBV29-1	TRBJ1-1	NA	CSVEDRSVRNTEAFF	TGCAGCGTTGAAGATCGATCAGTGAGGAACACTGAAGCTTTCTTT
NA	TRBV19	TRBJ1-5	TRBD1	CATADRVNQPQHF	TGTGCCACCGCGGACAGGGTAAATCAGCCCCAGCATTTT